Listed here are 27 T cell receptor beta chains from one sample, sequenced in a study of OX40 agonist ivuxolimab in advanced cancers. The data were produced by immunoSEQ multiplex PCR, yet TCRdb's version contains in-frame clones alone and is incomplete. The sample lists about 89,000 clones, approximately 91% occurring once. This specimen was CD4+ or CD8+ T cells sorted from blood, taken in a trial of the OX40 agonist ivuxolimab. Every receptor here comes from an adult with an advanced solid tumor such as melanoma, head and neck, liver or kidney cancer.

The gene calls are TRBV19 and TRBJ1-5, with 7 bases matching TRBD1. Germline V CDR1 and CDR2: LNHDA, SQIVND (reference sequence). V gave up 6 bases and J gave up 7 bases; unmatched junction bases: 18. This CDR3 spans 17 amino acids. The CDR3 bases are TGTGCCAGTAGCCCCCAGACAGGGAGCGAGGTGTGGCAGCCCCAGCATTTT. Amino acids: CASSPQTGSEVWQPQHF.

The chain combines TRBV20-1 with TRBJ1-2; D remains unclear. The CDR3 extends over 11 amino acids. Germline values: CDR1 DFQATT, CDR2 SNEGSKA (reference sequence). Trimming cost V 5 bases and J 6 bases, with 10 bases left between them. The CDR3 DNA sequence: TGCAGTGCTCCCGAGATGGATGGCTACACCTTC. Its protein product is CSAPEMDGYTF.

The genes are TRBV5-5 and TRBJ1-6, with D possibly being TRBD1 (6 bases). This CDR3 contains 16 residues. CDR1 is SGHKS and CDR2 is YYEKEE in the germline V gene (reference sequence). V dropped 3 bases and J dropped 6 bases, with 16 bases sitting between them. CDR3 residues: CASSSARQELNSPLHF. The CDR3 DNA reads as TGTGCCAGCAGCTCCGCCCGACAGGAACTTAATTCACCCCTCCACTTT. Variable domain in full (rest from reference TRBV5-5 and TRBJ1-6): DAGVTQSPTHLIKTRGQQVTLRCSPISGHKSVSWYQQVLGQGPQFIFQYYEKEERGRGNFPDRFSARQFPNYSSELNVNALLLGDSALYLCASSSARQELNSPLHFGNGTRLTVT.

This clone was seen a handful of times. J is TRBJ2-7 and V is TRBV18; 10 bases map to TRBD2. With 2 bases clipped from V and 2 bases from J, the junction kept 0 bases outside the gene matches. CDR3 size: 14 residues. CDR1 and CDR2 (germline): KGHSH, LQKENI. The CDR3 spells CASSPTSGAYEQYF. The CDR3 DNA reads as TGTGCCAGCTCACCAACTAGCGGGGCCTACGAGCAGTACTTC.

This clone has a handful of counts. J is TRBJ2-1 and V is TRBV5-1; D gene ambiguous. The V gene lost 2 bases and the J gene lost 5 bases, with 5 bases spanning the gap. Germline CDR1 SGHRS, CDR2 YFSETQ. The CDR3 extends over 12 amino acids. The CDR3 sequence: CASSFQNNEQFF. The CDR3 DNA sequence: TGCGCCAGCAGCTTCCAGAACAATGAGCAGTTCTTC.

The chain recombines TRBV2 with TRBJ1-2; D is unclear. Germline CDR1 SNHLY, CDR2 FYNNEI. Trimming took off 1 base at V and 0 bases at J, with 6 bases between the two ends. This CDR3 contains 14 residues. CDR3 amino acids: CASSEGIPNYGYTF. As DNA, the CDR3 is TGTGCCAGCAGTGAAGGGATTCCTAACTATGGCTACACCTTC.

The genes are TRBV10-1 and TRBJ2-6, with D hard to call. The CDR3 is 17 residues long. Germline CDR1 and CDR2: WNHNN and SYGVQD (reference sequence). V lost 3 bases to trimming and J lost 2 bases, with 14 bases between them. CDR3 nucleotides: TGCGCCAGCAGTGATTACGGGCCTCGACCTGGGGCCAACGTCCTGACTTTC. Its translation is CASSDYGPRPGANVLTF.

The genes are TRBV10-2 and TRBJ1-4; no definite D call. The CDR3 runs 15 residues. V lost 0 bases and J lost 8, with 13 bases in between. Germline assignment: CDR1 WSHSY and CDR2 SAAADI. CDR3 coding DNA: TGCGCCAGCAGTGAGTCAGGCCCCGCATCCGAAAAACTGTTTTTT. Amino acids: CASSESGPASEKLFF.

The rearrangement uses TRBV5-1 and TRBJ2-3; TRBD1 agrees at 9 bases. The germline CDR1 and CDR2 sequences are SGHRS and YFSETQ. The V segment lost 3 bases and the J segment 1 base; nucleotides outside the gene matches: 15. There are 19 residues in the CDR3. The CDR3 nucleotides are TGCGCCAGCAGCTCCACGGGACAGGGCCGCGTTGGGGGCACAGATACGCAGTATTTT. Protein: CASSSTGQGRVGGTDTQYF.

The CDR3 protein is CASSQDGFTGELFF. The CDR3 DNA reads as TGCGCCAGCAGCCAAGACGGGTTTACCGGGGAGCTGTTTTTT. The chain has TRBV4-3 and TRBJ2-2, with D hard to call. The V end was cut by 0 bases, the J end by 5 bases, with 7 bases between. Germline V gene lookup returns CDR1 LGHNA and CDR2 YSLEER. This CDR3 region has 14 residues.

The CDR3 sequence: CASSIVADTQYF. The CDR3 bases are TGTGCCAGTAGTATAGTGGCGGATACGCAGTATTTT. The chain uses TRBV19 and TRBJ2-3; D is uncertain. The CDR3 loop spans 12 amino acids. The germline CDR1 and CDR2 sequences are LNHDA and SQIVND (reference sequence). Trimming removed 1 base at V and 6 bases at J, with 5 bases between.

V gene TRBV18 combines with J gene TRBJ1-4; 8 nucleotides match TRBD1. Germline assignment: CDR1 KGHSH and CDR2 LQKENI. The V gene end was trimmed by 3 bases and the J gene end by 8 bases; junction bases not matched to a gene: 5. This CDR3 region has 14 residues. The CDR3 reads CASSPDRGREKLFF. In nucleotides, the CDR3 is TGTGCCAGCTCACCCGACAGGGGTCGAGAAAAACTGTTTTTT.

This chain links TRBV7-6 with TRBJ1-5, with D possibly being TRBD1 (5 bases). Germline CDR1 and CDR2: SGHVS and FNYEAQ. V was clipped by 5 bases and J by 0 bases, with 11 bases between them. The CDR3 runs to 15 residues. CDR3 in amino acids: CASSAGPDSNQPQHF. The CDR3 DNA reads TGTGCCAGCAGCGCAGGGCCGGATAGCAATCAGCCCCAGCATTTT.

CDR3 residues: CASSLEGARRKYF. The CDR3 DNA follows: TGTGCCAGCAGCCTGGAAGGGGCCCGAAGGAAATACTTC. This chain uses TRBV7-9 with TRBJ2-7; the D gene is possibly TRBD1 (5 bases). Trimming took off 5 bases at V and 13 bases at J, with 21 bases between the two ends. Germline CDR1 is SEHNR and CDR2 is FQNEAQ (reference sequence). The CDR3 sequence is 13 residues long.

The rearrangement links TRBV9 to TRBJ2-5; TRBD1 might be the D (5 bases). This CDR3 is built from 14 residues. The V gene lost 0 bases and the J gene lost 0 bases, with 6 bases spanning the gap. The V gene's germline CDR1 is SGDLS and CDR2 YYNGEE. CDR3 amino acids: CASSVEGNQETQYF. CDR3 bases: TGTGCCAGCAGCGTAGAGGGGAACCAAGAGACCCAGTACTTC.

On this clone: The sample contains more than one DNA sequence encoding this CDR3. The chain carries TRBV19 and TRBJ1-5; D is uncertain. V lost 3 bases and J 3 bases, leaving 12 bases between the germline ends. The V gene's germline CDR1 is LNHDA and CDR2 SQIVND (reference sequence). The CDR3 is 15 amino acids. The CDR3 sequence is CASSIRQASNQPQHF. The CDR3 region has the DNA TGTGCCAGTAGTATCAGGCAGGCCTCCAATCAGCCCCAGCATTTT.

Only one count was recorded for this clone. The chain uses TRBV5-1 and TRBJ2-2, with D tentatively TRBD2 (5 bases). The germline gives CDR1 SGHRS, CDR2 YFSETQ. V was cut by 5 bases and J by 5 bases, with 7 bases left in between. The CDR3 consists of 12 residues. CDR3 region: CASSTGTGELFF. As DNA, the CDR3 is TGCGCCAGCAGTACGGGGACCGGGGAGCTGTTTTTT.

This clone occurred once. The J gene is TRBJ1-6, the V gene TRBV6-5; 9 nucleotides align to TRBD1. Germline loops: CDR1 MNHEY, CDR2 SVGAGI. This CDR3 is built from 14 residues. Trimming cost V 4 bases and J 11 bases; bases outside gene matches: 6. The CDR3, as DNA: TGTGCCAGCAGTTCACAGGGGGCAAGGACACCCCTCCACTTT. Translating gives CASSSQGARTPLHF.

This chain connects TRBV5-1 to TRBJ2-1, with 10 positions matching TRBD2. Per germline, CDR1 SGHRS and CDR2 YFSETQ. J gave up 2 bases and V 5 bases, and 4 bases lay outside the gene matches. CDR3 length: 15 residues. The CDR3 spells CASREGTSAYNEQFF. In DNA, the CDR3 is TGCGCCAGCAGGGAGGGGACTAGCGCCTACAATGAGCAGTTCTTC.

There are a few counts of this clone. The CDR3 DNA follows: TGCGCCAGCAGCCACAGGGACCCGAACACCGGGGAGCTGTTTTTT. Amino acids: CASSHRDPNTGELFF. This sequence joins TRBV5-1 and TRBJ2-2, with D maybe TRBD1 (6 bases). This CDR3 region has 15 residues. Germline-derived CDR1 and CDR2 are SGHRS and YFSETQ. V lost 4 bases, J lost 0 bases, and 10 bases lay in between.

The chain employs TRBV5-1 and TRBJ2-1, with 10 positions matching TRBD2. This CDR3 has 16 residues. V lost 0 bases and J lost 9; bases outside the gene matches: 9. The germline CDR1 and CDR2 sequences are SGHRS and YFSETQ. The CDR3 is CASSLETSGNPTEQFF. The CDR3 DNA follows: TGCGCCAGCAGCTTGGAAACTAGCGGGAACCCAACTGAGCAGTTCTTC.

The V gene is TRBV7-2, the J gene TRBJ2-7; TRBD2 is a possible D gene (5 bases). Trimming pared 2 bases from V and 2 bases from J, leaving 10 bases between. CDR1 and CDR2 from the germline V gene are SGHTA and FQGNSA. The CDR3 is 14 amino acids. The CDR3 nucleotides read TGTGCCAGCAGCTTACCGGGAACCACCTACGAGCAGTACTTC. This codes for CASSLPGTTYEQYF.

This sequence joins TRBV7-2 and TRBJ2-1; D gene unclear. The length of the CDR3 is 13 residues. V dropped 2 bases and J dropped 4 bases, with 6 bases sitting between them. CDR1 and CDR2 from the germline V gene are SGHTA and FQGNSA. The CDR3 loop is CASSLNSYNEQFF. DNA for the CDR3: TGTGCCAGCAGCTTAAACTCGTACAATGAGCAGTTCTTC.

The rearrangement joins TRBV11-2 to TRBJ2-2, with 9 bases fitting TRBD2. The CDR3 is 16 residues long. V shed 1 base, J shed 5 bases, and the junction held 5 bases outside the gene matches. The germline CDR1 and CDR2 sequences are SGHAT and FQNNGV. CDR3 protein: CASSLGAGGVTGELFF. CDR3 nucleotides: TGTGCCAGCAGCTTAGGTGCGGGAGGGGTGACCGGGGAGCTGTTTTTT.

This clone was counted a single time. The rearrangement uses TRBV9 and TRBJ1-5, with 8 bases lining up with TRBD1. V shed 3 bases, J shed 5 bases, and the junction held 4 bases outside the gene matches. Per germline, CDR1 SGDLS and CDR2 YYNGEE. This CDR3 has 14 residues. The DNA of the CDR3 is TGTGCCAGCAGCGCTTCAGGGGGCGATCAGCCCCAGCATTTT. It specifies CASSASGGDQPQHF.

The CDR3 sequence: CASSGQGLAGYNEQFF. CDR3 sequence (DNA): TGTGCCAGCAGCGGCCAGGGACTAGCGGGCTACAATGAGCAGTTCTTC. The chain is built from TRBV7-9 and TRBJ2-1; 12 bases agree with TRBD2. The CDR3 sequence is 16 residues long. V lost 5 bases, J lost 3 bases, and 5 bases stayed unmatched. The germline gives CDR1 SEHNR, CDR2 FQNEAQ (reference sequence). Using reference TRBV7-9 and TRBJ2-1 for the parts outside the CDR3, the full variable domain is DTGVSQNPRHKITKRGQNVTFRCDPISEHNRLYWYRQTLGQGPEFLTYFQNEAQLEKSRLLSDRFSAERPKGSFSTLEIQRTEQGDSAMYLCASSGQGLAGYNEQFFGPGTRLTVL.

V is TRBV5-4 and J is TRBJ2-1; 13 bases map to TRBD2. Unmatched junction bases numbered 9, after V lost 3 bases and J lost 3 bases. Germline V gene sequence: CDR1 SGHNT, CDR2 YYREEE (reference sequence). The CDR3 is 18 amino acids. CDR3 region: CASSSRLAGGSGYNEQFF. In nucleotides, the CDR3 is TGTGCCAGCAGCTCCAGACTAGCGGGAGGTTCGGGCTACAATGAGCAGTTCTTC.